This T cell receptor (beta chain) is drawn from a study of blood T cell repertoires in COVID-19. The overall study: Material from acute and convalescent COVID-19 was sourced from the United States, Italy and Spain.

Original data processing: Estimation of nucleated cell counts was performed using reference gene primer amplification. The method was immunoSEQ multiplex PCR; TCRdb's version includes in-frame clones alone and lacks a portion of them. V and J calls and clone size come straight from that table; D and trimming were deduced from the DNA. The sample shows roughly 250,000 clones, around 82% of them seen only once. The CDR3 contains 16 residues. Germline V gene sequence: CDR1 KGHSH, CDR2 LQKENI. V lost 8 bases, J lost 8 bases, and 27 bases lay in between. The receptor comes from a man aged 35 to 55 with active or convalescent COVID-19. The specimen was peripheral blood. The rearrangement links TRBV18 to TRBJ1-2; a weak D match, TRBD1 (5 bases). This CDR3 is CASARNPASGSYGYTF. In DNA form, the CDR3 reads TGTGCCAGCGCCCGGAACCCTGCTTCAGGGTCTTACGGCTACACCTTC.